The entry below gives a single TCR beta chain sequence along with its context. No antigen is known for it. Base qualities are not at hand, and no much larger clone is one base apart. The entry originates in a study of T cell repertoires in cytomegalovirus infection (dated by TCRdb to the late 2010s). In the study overall: Alongside well-studied HLA-B-restricted epitopes, the peptide stimulations were aimed at recently identified HLA-C-restricted CMV epitopes, whose presentation resists viral immunomodulation. The HLA type of each donor mattered for the analysis, because public TCR beta signatures pointed to carriage of CMV infection along with the matching HLA type.

The V end loses 5 bases and the J end loses 6 bases, and a stretch of 19 bases separates them. CDR1 and CDR2 (MNHEY, SMNVEV) derive from the germline V gene (reference sequence). Its CDR3 holds 16 amino acids, cysteine through phenylalanine. Solely the CDR3 DNA is kept, with 48 bases framed from the first base. Results the study describes overall, beyond this receptor: Cumulative frequency of public TCR beta family members discriminated carriers of CMV infection plus the relevant HLA type in this cohort and an independent approximately 400-donor cohort. In the ex vivo response, HLA-C-restricted CMV-specific TCR beta clonotypes were dominant, and in two of eight donors the single most frequent clonotype came from this HLA-C-restricted group.

Sequencing relied on an Illumina HiSeq 1500. TCRdb reprocessing: public reads trimmed at Q25 with fastp, clones called with MiXCR, in-frame beta chains kept. Each CDR3 protein appears once, grouped with its most common genes and DNA. In all, the sample holds 110,000 or so distinct CDR3 sequences, and 30% to 35% of those were seen once. Around two fifths of the sample goes to the ten largest clones. The label giving this sample's treatment or condition can be read as: in vitro stimulation with specific CMV peptide epitopes to enrich CMV-specific T cells. This receptor was obtained from a human donor in good health (CMV status not recorded). Some clones in this sample may be carry-over from other donors' samples. Sequenced here: CD8+ T cells from cultured PBMCs, sampled from culture after CMV antigen stimulation. This sequence uses TRBV27 and TRBJ2-2; tentative D gene TRBD1, with 5 bases matching. The nucleotides are TGTGCCAGCAGTCCGACAGCCCCTCCTTCGTCCGGGGAGCTGTTTTTT. Its product reads: CASSPTAPPSSGELFF.